This entry is about one T cell receptor beta chain. The antigen is unknown. Naive CD8 isolation took CD45RO-negative cells positively selected for CCR7 and excluded terminally differentiated effector memory CD45RA+ cells. Caucasian adults living in Nashville, Tennessee, provided all samples. The table came from immunoSEQ multiplex PCR; TCRdb's copy has only in-frame clones and leaves some out. The sample includes about 2,100,000 clones, about 93% of them seen just once. The sample originates from a study of shared clonotypes between healthy human individuals. Regarding the study as a whole: Richness estimates generally favored naive over memory subsets.

Sequencing input: naive CD8+ T cells from PBMCs. The sequence was collected from a man aged 18 to 30 in good health. Some clones in this sample may be carry-over from other donors' samples.

The CDR3 nucleotides read TGTGCCAGCAGTGACGGATGGACAGACACTGGATGGGATATCTCGGCTTTCTTT. Its protein is CASSDGWTDTGWDISAFF. The V call is TRBV25-1, the J call TRBJ1-1; possibly TRBD1 for D (6 bases). This CDR3 is 18 amino acids long. From germline, CDR1 is MGHDK and CDR2 SYGVNS. Trimming took 3 bases from V and 11 from J, leaving 31 bases between them.